Shown below are 10 T cell receptor beta chains from a single sample sequenced in a study of metastatic and nonmetastatic thyroid tumors. Every patient underwent thyroid surgery untreated. TCRdb reanalyzed the PCR reads with MiXCR. The table lists around 18,000 clones, 29% of them singletons. The sequenced sample consisted of tumor tissue. The receptors derive from a female donor with papillary thyroid cancer or a benign thyroid nodule (not recorded which). Some clones in this sample may be carry-over from other donors' samples.

In its sample, this clone was seen a few times. The chain recombines TRBV28 with TRBJ2-7; 8 bases agree with TRBD2. The length of the CDR3 is 14 residues. V gave up 7 bases and J gave up 0 bases; unmatched junction bases: 5. CDR1 is MDHEN, CDR2 SYDVKM, per germline. CDR3 coding DNA: TGTGCCAGCACCTTAGCGGGGAGCTCCTACGAGCAGTACTTC. Translated, it gives CASTLAGSSYEQYF.

V and J are TRBV11-2 and TRBJ1-3; D is ambiguous. Germline CDR1 reads SGHAT; CDR2 reads FQNNGV. V was trimmed by 3 bases and J by 0 bases, leaving 12 bases between them. The CDR3 length is 16 residues. The CDR3 sequence is CASSLIGRDSGNTIYF. Here the CDR3 DNA reads TGTGCCAGCAGCTTGATAGGACGGGACTCTGGAAACACCATATATTTT.

V usage is TRBV2 and J usage is TRBJ2-7; 8 bases align to TRBD2. The CDR3 runs 15 residues. V lost 4 bases, J lost 0 bases, and 5 bases stayed unmatched. Germline V gene data show CDR1 as SNHLY and CDR2 as FYNNEI. CDR3 residues: CASSASSGSSYEQYF. In nucleotides, the CDR3 is TGTGCCAGCAGTGCTAGCAGCGGGAGCTCCTACGAGCAGTACTTC.

The gene calls are TRBV20-1 and TRBJ1-6; D unresolved. CDR1 is DFQATT and CDR2 is SNEGSKA in the germline V gene (reference sequence). V was cut by 2 bases and J by 9 bases, with 17 bases left in between. This CDR3 is built from 15 residues. CDR3 amino acids: CSARTVGYDGSPLHF. The CDR3 DNA reads TGCAGTGCTAGAACTGTGGGGTATGACGGTTCACCCCTCCACTTT.

V and J are TRBV6-1 and TRBJ1-5; D is uncertain. V was clipped by 2 bases and J by 0 bases, with 8 bases between them. The CDR3 covers 15 residues. Looked up from germline, CDR1 is MNHNS and CDR2 is SASEGT. The DNA for the CDR3 is TGTGCCAGCAGTGAACCGGGGATTAGCAATCAGCCCCAGCATTTT. Translated, it gives CASSEPGISNQPQHF.

This clone came up a few times. The rearrangement links TRBV9 to TRBJ2-7; 11 nucleotides line up with TRBD2. Unmatched junction bases numbered 3, after V lost 4 bases and J lost 0 bases. In germline, CDR1 is SGDLS, CDR2 YYNGEE. This CDR3 has 15 amino acids. The CDR3, as DNA: TGTGCCAGCAGCCCCGGACTAGCGGGCTCCTACGAGCAGTACTTC. Residues: CASSPGLAGSYEQYF.

As DNA, the CDR3 is TGTGCCAGCCGAAATACAGGGGCCTTCAATGAGCAGTTCTTC. It specifies CASRNTGAFNEQFF. The rearrangement uses TRBV6-1 and TRBJ2-1, with 7 positions matching TRBD1. This CDR3 contains 14 residues. Trimming at V came to 8 bases and at J to 6 bases, leaving 10 bases not matched to a gene. The V gene's germline CDR1 is MNHNS and CDR2 SASEGT.

This clone is deemed medium-sized. The chain combines TRBV19 with TRBJ1-2; D might be TRBD1 (5 bases). CDR3 length: 15 amino acids. Trimming pared 3 bases from V and 0 bases from J, leaving 11 bases between. In germline, CDR1 is LNHDA, CDR2 SQIVND (reference sequence). CDR3 sequence: CASSMAQGTNYGYTF. As DNA, the CDR3 is TGTGCCAGTAGTATGGCCCAGGGAACTAACTATGGCTACACCTTC.

The gene calls are TRBV2 and TRBJ2-7, with D possibly being TRBD2 (6 bases). This CDR3 has 13 residues. Germline V gene sequence: CDR1 SNHLY, CDR2 FYNNEI. V gave up 10 bases and J gave up 2 bases, with 15 bases separating them. The CDR3 DNA reads as TGTGCCACACATGGGGGGAACACCTACGAGCAGTACTTC. It specifies CATHGGNTYEQYF.

This rearrangement joins TRBV6-9 to TRBJ1-2; 7 bases are shared with TRBD1. Germline assignment: CDR1 MNHGY and CDR2 SVAAGI. The CDR3 runs 18 residues. After removal of 6 bases from V and 6 bases from J, the junction contained 22 bases not matched to a gene. The CDR3 DNA sequence: TGTGCCAGCAGATACCTCATAACCGGCCGGTATGGGACAGATGGCTACACCTTC. Translating gives CASRYLITGRYGTDGYTF.